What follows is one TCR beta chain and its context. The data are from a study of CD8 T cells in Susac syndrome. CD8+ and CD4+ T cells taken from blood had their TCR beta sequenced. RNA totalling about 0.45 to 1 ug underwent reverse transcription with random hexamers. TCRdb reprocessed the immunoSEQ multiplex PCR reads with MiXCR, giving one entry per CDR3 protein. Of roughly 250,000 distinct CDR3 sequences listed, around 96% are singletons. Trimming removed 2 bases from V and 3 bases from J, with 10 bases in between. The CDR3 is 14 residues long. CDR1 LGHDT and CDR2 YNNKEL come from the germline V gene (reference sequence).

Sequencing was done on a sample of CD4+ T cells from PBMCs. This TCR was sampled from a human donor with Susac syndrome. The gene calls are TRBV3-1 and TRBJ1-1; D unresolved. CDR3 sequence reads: CASSQPREDTEAFF. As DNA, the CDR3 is TGTGCCAGCAGCCAACCGCGGGAGGACACTGAAGCTTTCTTT.